This T cell receptor (beta chain) was obtained from a study of metastatic and nonmetastatic thyroid tumors. The wider study: Thyroid patients, malignant and benign, had repertoires compared across blood and tumor or nodule tissue.

By sample fraction, this clone is medium-sized (0.01 to 0.1%). As originally analysed: Construction of a distant-metastasis classifier for papillary thyroid cancer relied on CDR3 differences across clinicopathological groups. MiXCR reprocessed the PCR reads for TCRdb. TCRdb assigned the V and J calls; the authors' analysis was not used. The sample carries 20,000 or so clones, roughly 22% recorded once. The CDR3 runs 15 residues. Germline V gene lookup returns CDR1 DFQATT and CDR2 SNEGSKA (reference sequence). J gave up 6 bases and V 0 bases, and 6 bases lay outside the gene matches. All patients were treatment-naive before thyroid surgery.

V is TRBV20-1 and J is TRBJ2-7, with TRBD1 identical over 12 bases. This receptor was identified in a female donor with papillary thyroid cancer or a benign thyroid nodule (not recorded which). Some clones in this sample may be carry-over from other donors' samples. Specimen: adjacent normal tissue. The DNA for the CDR3 is TGCAGTGCTAGAGAAGGGACAGGGGGCGGCTCCGAGCAGTACTTC. Translating it yields CSAREGTGGGSEQYF.